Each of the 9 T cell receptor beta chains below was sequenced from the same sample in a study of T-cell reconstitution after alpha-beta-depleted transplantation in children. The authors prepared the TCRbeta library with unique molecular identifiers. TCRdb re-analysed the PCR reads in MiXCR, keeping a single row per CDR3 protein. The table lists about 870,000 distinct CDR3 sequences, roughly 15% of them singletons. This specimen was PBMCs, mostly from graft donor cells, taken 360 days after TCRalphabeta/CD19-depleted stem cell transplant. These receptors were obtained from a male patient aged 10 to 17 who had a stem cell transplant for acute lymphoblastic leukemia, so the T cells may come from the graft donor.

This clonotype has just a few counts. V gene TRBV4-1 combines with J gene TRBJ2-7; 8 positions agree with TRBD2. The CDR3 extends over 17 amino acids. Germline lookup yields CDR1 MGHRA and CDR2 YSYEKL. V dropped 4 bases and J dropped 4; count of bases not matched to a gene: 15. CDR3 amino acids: CASSLPATVSGSYEQYF. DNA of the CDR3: TGCGCCAGCAGCCTACCCGCGACGGTCAGCGGGAGTTACGAGCAGTACTTC.

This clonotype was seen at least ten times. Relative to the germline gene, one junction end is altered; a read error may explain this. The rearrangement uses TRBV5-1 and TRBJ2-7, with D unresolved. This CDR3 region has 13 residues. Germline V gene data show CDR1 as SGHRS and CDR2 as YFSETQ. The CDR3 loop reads CASSLGSNYEQYF. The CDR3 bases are TGTGCCAGCAGTTTGGGGTCTAACTACGAGCAGTACTTC.

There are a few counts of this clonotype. The CDR3 region has the DNA TGTGCCAGCAGCCCCCTCACGGTCGGGGAGCTGTTTTTT. This encodes CASSPLTVGELFF. V is TRBV12-3 or TRBV12-4 and J is TRBJ2-2; D ambiguous. CDR3 length equals 13 residues. With 6 bases removed from V and 7 bases from J, the gap between germline ends came to 12 bases.

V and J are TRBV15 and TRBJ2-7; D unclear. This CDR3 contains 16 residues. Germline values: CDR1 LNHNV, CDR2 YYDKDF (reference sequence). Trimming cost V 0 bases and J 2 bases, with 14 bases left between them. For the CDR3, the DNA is TGTGCCACCAGCAGAGATCGAGGCAGTGTCCCCTACGAGCAGTACTTC. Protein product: CATSRDRGSVPYEQYF.

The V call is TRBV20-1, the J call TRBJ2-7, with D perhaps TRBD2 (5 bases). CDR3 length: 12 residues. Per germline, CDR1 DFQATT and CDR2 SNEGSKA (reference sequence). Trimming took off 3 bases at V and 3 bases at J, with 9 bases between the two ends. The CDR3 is CSARTTNYEQYF. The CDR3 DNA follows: TGCAGTGCTAGGACTACCAACTACGAGCAGTACTTC.

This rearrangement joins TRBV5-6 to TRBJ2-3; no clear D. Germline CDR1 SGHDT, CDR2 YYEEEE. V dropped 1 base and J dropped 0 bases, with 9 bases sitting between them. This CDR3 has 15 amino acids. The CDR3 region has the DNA TGTGCCAGCAGCTTGCGGCGGCTTAGCACAGATACGCAGTATTTT. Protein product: CASSLRRLSTDTQYF. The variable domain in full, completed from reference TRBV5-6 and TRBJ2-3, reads DAGVTQSPTHLIKTRGQQVTLRCSPKSGHDTVSWYQQALGQGPQFIFQYYEEEERQRGNFPDRFSGHQFPNYSSELNVNALLLGDSALYLCASSLRRLSTDTQYFGPGTRLTVL.

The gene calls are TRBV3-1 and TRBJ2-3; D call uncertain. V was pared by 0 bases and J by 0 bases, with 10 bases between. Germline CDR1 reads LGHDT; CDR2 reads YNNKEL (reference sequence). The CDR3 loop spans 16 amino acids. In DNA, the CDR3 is TGTGCCAGCAGCCAAGATTTAGGGCTAAGCACAGATACGCAGTATTTT. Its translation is CASSQDLGLSTDTQYF.

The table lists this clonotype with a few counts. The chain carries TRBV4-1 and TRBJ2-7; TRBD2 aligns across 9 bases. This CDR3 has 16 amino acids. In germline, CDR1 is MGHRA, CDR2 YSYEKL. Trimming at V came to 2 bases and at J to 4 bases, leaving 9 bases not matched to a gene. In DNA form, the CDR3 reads TGCGCCAGCAGCCAAAAAAGGCTAGCGGGAAGGTACGAGCAGTACTTC. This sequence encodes CASSQKRLAGRYEQYF.

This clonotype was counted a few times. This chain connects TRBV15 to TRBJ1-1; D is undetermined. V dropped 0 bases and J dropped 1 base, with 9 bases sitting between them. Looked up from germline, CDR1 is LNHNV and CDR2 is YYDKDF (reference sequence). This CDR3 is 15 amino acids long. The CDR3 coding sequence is TGTGCCACCAGCAGAGATCCTCTAGCGAACACTGAAGCTTTCTTT. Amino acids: CATSRDPLANTEAFF.